At least ten counts were recorded for the clone carrying this T cell receptor (beta chain). Antigen: not known. From germline, CDR1 is SEHNR and CDR2 FQNEAQ (reference sequence). The trim removed 6 bases at V and 3 bases at J, leaving 11 bases unmatched. This CDR3 is built from 17 residues. The data were obtained in a study of spatial heterogeneity in lung cancer. As for the study in general: Averaged across combinations, each unique TCR and UMI pairing appeared more than ten times in raw reads, which were uncorrected.

TCRdb processed the 5' RACE reads anew with MiXCR; each CDR3 protein has one entry. This sample has about 100,000 distinct CDR3 sequences, with about 4.4% found just once. The time point: sample taken at primary tumor resection. Points from the study as a whole: Mutation counts in tumors were tracked by counts of expanded intratumoral alpha and beta TCRs.

Sequenced material: lung tumor tissue, taken at surgery. The gene calls are TRBV7-9 and TRBJ2-1, with TRBD2 matching 10 bases. This receptor was identified in a male donor with early-stage non-small cell lung cancer. The CDR3 nucleotides are TGTGCCAGCAGGCTGGGGCCTAGCGGGAGTCGCTACAATGAGCAGTTCTTC. Translation gives CASRLGPSGSRYNEQFF. Based on the CDR3 plus reference TRBV7-9 and TRBJ2-1, the full variable domain is DTGVSQNPRHKITKRGQNVTFRCDPISEHNRLYWYRQTLGQGPEFLTYFQNEAQLEKSRLLSDRFSAERPKGSFSTLEIQRTEQGDSAMYLCASRLGPSGSRYNEQFFGPGTRLTVL.